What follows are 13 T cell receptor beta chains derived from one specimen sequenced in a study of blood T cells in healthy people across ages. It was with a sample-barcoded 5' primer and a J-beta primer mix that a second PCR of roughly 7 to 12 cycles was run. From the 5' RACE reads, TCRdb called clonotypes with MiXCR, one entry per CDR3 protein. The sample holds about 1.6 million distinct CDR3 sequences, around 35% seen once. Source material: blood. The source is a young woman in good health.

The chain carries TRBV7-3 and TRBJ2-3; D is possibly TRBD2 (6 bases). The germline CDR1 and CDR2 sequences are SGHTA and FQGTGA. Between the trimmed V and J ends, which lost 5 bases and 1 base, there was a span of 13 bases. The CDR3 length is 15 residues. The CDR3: CASSTRAGRTDTQYF. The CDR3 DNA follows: TGTGCCAGCAGCACCCGGGCGGGACGCACAGATACGCAGTATTTT.

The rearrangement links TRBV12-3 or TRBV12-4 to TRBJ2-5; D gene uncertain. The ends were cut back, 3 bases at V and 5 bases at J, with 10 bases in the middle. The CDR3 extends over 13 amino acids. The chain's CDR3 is CASSFFQAETQYF. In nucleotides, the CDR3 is TGTGCCAGCAGTTTTTTCCAGGCGGAGACCCAGTACTTC.

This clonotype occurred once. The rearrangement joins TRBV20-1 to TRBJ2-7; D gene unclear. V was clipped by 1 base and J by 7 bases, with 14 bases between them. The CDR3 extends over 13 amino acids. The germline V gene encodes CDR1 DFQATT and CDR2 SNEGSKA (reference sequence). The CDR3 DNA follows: TGCAGTGCTAGAGTTGGGTCCCAAGAGGAGCAGTACTTC. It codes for CSARVGSQEEQYF.

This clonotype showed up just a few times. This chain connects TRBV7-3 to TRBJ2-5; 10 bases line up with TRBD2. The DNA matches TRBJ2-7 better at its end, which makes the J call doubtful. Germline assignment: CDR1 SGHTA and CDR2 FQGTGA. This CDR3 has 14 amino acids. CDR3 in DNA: TGTGCCAGCAGCATCACTAGCGGGGACTACGAGCAGTACTTC. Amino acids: CASSITSGDYEQYF.

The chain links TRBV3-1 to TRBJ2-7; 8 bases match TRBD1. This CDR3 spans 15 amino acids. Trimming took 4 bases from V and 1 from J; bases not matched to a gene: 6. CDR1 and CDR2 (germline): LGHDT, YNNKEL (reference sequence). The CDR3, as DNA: TGTGCCAGCAGCCCCGACAGGGGAGTTTCCTACGAGCAGTACTTC. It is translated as CASSPDRGVSYEQYF.

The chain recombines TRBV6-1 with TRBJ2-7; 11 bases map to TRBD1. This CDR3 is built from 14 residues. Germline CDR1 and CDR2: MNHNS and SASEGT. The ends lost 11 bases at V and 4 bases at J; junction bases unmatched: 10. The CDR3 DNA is TGTGCCTCCCTGGGGGACAGGGGGTTTTACGAGCAGTACTTC. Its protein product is CASLGDRGFYEQYF.

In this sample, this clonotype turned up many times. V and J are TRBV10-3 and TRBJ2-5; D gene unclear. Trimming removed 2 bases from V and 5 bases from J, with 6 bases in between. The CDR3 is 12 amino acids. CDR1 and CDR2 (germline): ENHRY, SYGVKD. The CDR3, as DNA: TGTGCCATCAGTGAGGACGTGGAGACCCAGTACTTC. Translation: CAISEDVETQYF.

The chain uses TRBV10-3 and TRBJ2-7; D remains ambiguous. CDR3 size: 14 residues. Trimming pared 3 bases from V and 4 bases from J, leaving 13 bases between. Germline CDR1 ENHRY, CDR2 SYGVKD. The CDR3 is CAISDLQDPYEQYF. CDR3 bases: TGTGCCATCAGTGATCTCCAGGACCCTTACGAGCAGTACTTC.

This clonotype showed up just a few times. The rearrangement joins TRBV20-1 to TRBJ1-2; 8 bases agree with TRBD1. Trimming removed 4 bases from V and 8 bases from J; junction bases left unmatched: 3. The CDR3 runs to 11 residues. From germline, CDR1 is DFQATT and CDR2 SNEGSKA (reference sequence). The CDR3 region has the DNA TGCAGTGCTATACAGGGGGAAGGCTACACCTTC. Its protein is CSAIQGEGYTF.

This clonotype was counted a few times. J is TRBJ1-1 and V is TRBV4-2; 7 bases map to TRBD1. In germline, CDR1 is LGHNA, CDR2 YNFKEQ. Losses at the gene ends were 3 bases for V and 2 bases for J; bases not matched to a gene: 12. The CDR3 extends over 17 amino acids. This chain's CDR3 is CASSHPLPGTENTEAFF. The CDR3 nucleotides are TGTGCCAGCAGCCACCCACTTCCAGGGACAGAAAACACTGAAGCTTTCTTT.

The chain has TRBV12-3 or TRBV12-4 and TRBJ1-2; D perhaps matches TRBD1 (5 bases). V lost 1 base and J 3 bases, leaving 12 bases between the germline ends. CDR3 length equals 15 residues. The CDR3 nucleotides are TGTGCCAGCAGTTTAGGTGAAGTCAGGGACTATGGCTACACCTTC. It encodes CASSLGEVRDYGYTF.

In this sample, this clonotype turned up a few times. The CDR3: CASSLWAGDGYGYTF. CDR3 coding DNA: TGTGCCAGCAGCTTATGGGCAGGGGATGGCTATGGCTACACCTTC. The chain recombines TRBV13 with TRBJ1-2; D may be TRBD1 (6 bases). This CDR3 comprises 15 residues. In germline, CDR1 is PRHDT, CDR2 FYEKMQ (reference sequence). V was trimmed by 2 bases and J by 4 bases, leaving 14 bases between them.

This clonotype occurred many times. Here the CDR3 reads CASSAAEGLSETQYF. CDR3 coding DNA: TGTGCCAGCAGCGCCGCTGAGGGGCTGTCGGAGACCCAGTACTTC. The chain employs TRBV9 and TRBJ2-5; D tentatively reads TRBD1 or TRBD2 (5 bases each). Trimming cost V 3 bases and J 5 bases, with 17 bases left between them. This CDR3 spans 15 amino acids. Per germline, CDR1 SGDLS and CDR2 YYNGEE.